This TCR beta chain came from a study of blood T cell repertoires in COVID-19. Study overall: From the United States, Italy and Spain came samples of acute and convalescent COVID-19. T cells, B-cell-depleted T cells, or PBMCs supplied cDNA or gDNA.

Authors' analysis steps: Amplified reference gene primers provided the basis for estimating nucleated cell counts. The protocol was immunoSEQ multiplex PCR, while the TCRdb copy is restricted to in-frame clones and leaves out a portion. From that table come the V and J calls and clone size; the DNA was used to work out D and trimming. Among 120,000 to 150,000 clones listed, more than 75% were seen once. Trimming took off 5 bases at V and 5 bases at J, with 6 bases between the two ends. The CDR3 length is 11 residues. This clonotype was obtained from a woman between 45 and 60 years old with active or convalescent COVID-19. The material sequenced was peripheral blood. The V and J genes are TRBV12-3 or TRBV12-4 and TRBJ1-2, with D maybe TRBD1 (5 bases). This CDR3 is CASSQGYGYTF. In nucleotides, the CDR3 is TGTGCCAGCAGTCAGGGATATGGCTACACCTTC.